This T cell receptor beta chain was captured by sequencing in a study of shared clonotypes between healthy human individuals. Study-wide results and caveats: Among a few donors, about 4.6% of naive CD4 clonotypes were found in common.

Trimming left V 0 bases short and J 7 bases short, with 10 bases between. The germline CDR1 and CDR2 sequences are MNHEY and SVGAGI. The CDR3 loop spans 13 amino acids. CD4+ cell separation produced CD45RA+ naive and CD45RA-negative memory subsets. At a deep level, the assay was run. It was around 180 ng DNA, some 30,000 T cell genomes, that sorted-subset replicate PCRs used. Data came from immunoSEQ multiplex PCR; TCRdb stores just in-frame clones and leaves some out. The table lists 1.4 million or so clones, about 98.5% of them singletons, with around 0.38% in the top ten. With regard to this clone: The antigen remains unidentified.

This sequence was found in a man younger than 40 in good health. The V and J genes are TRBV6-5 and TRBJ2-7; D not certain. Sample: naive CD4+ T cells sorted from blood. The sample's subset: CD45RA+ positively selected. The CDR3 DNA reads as TGTGCCAGCAGTTACTCTAGGATCAGAGAGCAGTACTTC. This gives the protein CASSYSRIREQYF.